These T cell receptor beta chains were read from a single sample in a study of lung T cells in sarcoidosis with Löfgren's syndrome. MiXCR, run by TCRdb on the reads, gives a single entry per CDR3 protein. The table has 55,000 to 80,000 distinct CDR3 sequences, around 20% seen once. The sequencing input was CD4+ T cells from PBMCs. These receptors were taken from a human donor with sarcoidosis (Löfgren's syndrome or another form), or a control subject (not recorded which). Both conserved end residues are part of each CDR3. Fields, in order: D gene, J gene, clone size, V gene, CDR3 protein, CDR3 DNA. A D gene is named only where the DNA matches it firmly. Clone size is stated in some rows and not others, as once, few, many or a class when expanded.

- TRBJ2-2 few TRBV12-3/TRBV12-4 CASSPDTGELFF TGTGCCAGCAGTCCCGACACCGGGGAGCTGTTTTTT
- TRBJ2-1 many TRBV20-1 CSASGADLYNEQFF TGCAGTGCTAGTGGAGCGGATCTTTACAATGAGCAGTTCTTC
TRBD2 TRBJ2-1 - TRBV6-5 CASGGTGTIDYNEQFF TGTGCCAGCGGTGGAACCGGGACTATCGATTACAATGAGCAGTTCTTC
TRBD2 TRBJ2-1 few TRBV12-3/TRBV12-4 CASSFGLAGYSYNEQFF TGTGCCAGCAGTTTCGGGCTAGCGGGTTACTCCTACAATGAGCAGTTCTTC
- TRBJ1-3 many TRBV6-1 CASSGPRTGNTIYF TGTGCCAGCAGTGGGCCCCGGACTGGAAACACCATATATTTT
- TRBJ1-5 few TRBV20-1 CGAMSQGLINQPQHF TGCGGTGCCATGTCCCAGGGGCTGATTAATCAGCCCCAGCATTTT
TRBD1 TRBJ2-1 many TRBV27 CASSPTGGYNEQFF TGTGCCAGCAGCCCGACAGGGGGTTACAATGAGCAGTTCTTC
TRBD2 TRBJ2-1 many TRBV24-1 CATSDPTMRAGGPQDEQFF TGTGCCACCAGTGATCCGACGATGAGAGCGGGGGGGCCTCAGGATGAGCAGTTCTTC
- TRBJ1-5 many TRBV27 CASSPWGGEPQHF TGTGCCAGCAGTCCCTGGGGTGGTGAGCCCCAGCATTTT
- TRBJ1-5 many TRBV6-1 CASSEVGTYNQPQHF TGTGCCAGCAGTGAAGTGGGCACCTACAATCAGCCCCAGCATTTT
TRBD1 TRBJ2-7 few TRBV7-2 CASSQRQGWAEQYF TGTGCCAGCAGCCAAAGACAGGGGTGGGCCGAGCAGTACTTC
TRBD1 TRBJ2-1 few TRBV29-1 CSVARGLNYNEQFF TGCAGCGTTGCCAGGGGGCTTAACTACAATGAGCAGTTCTTC
- TRBJ2-7 many TRBV20-1 CSALGVYSSYEQYF TGCAGTGCTCTGGGGGTGTATAGCTCCTACGAGCAGTACTTC
- TRBJ2-1 - TRBV5-4 CASSLRGTGSYNEQFF TGTGCCAGCAGCTTGAGAGGAACCGGATCCTACAATGAGCAGTTCTTC
TRBD1 TRBJ1-4 - TRBV18 CASSPLQGRDEKLFF TGTGCCAGCTCACCGTTACAGGGGAGGGATGAAAAACTGTTTTTT
- TRBJ2-1 many TRBV10-3 CAISDKTSYNEQFF TGTGCCATCAGCGATAAGACTAGCTACAATGAGCAGTTCTTC
- TRBJ2-5 many TRBV6-1 CASTLARAETQYF TGTGCCAGCACCCTTGCAAGGGCAGAGACCCAGTACTTC
- TRBJ1-1 many TRBV12-3/TRBV12-4 CASSYEVNTEAFF TGTGCCAGCAGTTATGAGGTGAACACTGAAGCTTTCTTT
- TRBJ1-3 - TRBV6-1 CASSEDTAKPNTIYF TGCGCCAGCAGTGAAGATACAGCGAAACCGAACACCATATATTTT
TRBD1 TRBJ2-1 many TRBV19 CASSNRGKINEQFF TGTGCCAGTAGTAACAGGGGAAAAATCAATGAGCAGTTCTTC
TRBD2 TRBJ2-3 - TRBV7-9 CASSLGRSGGGLKEDTQYF TGTGCCAGCAGCTTAGGTCGGAGCGGCGGGGGGTTAAAGGAAGATACGCAGTATTTT
- TRBJ2-3 medium-sized TRBV27 CASSSSRTDTQYF TGTGCCAGCAGTTCATCACGAACAGATACGCAGTATTTT
- TRBJ2-7 - TRBV28 CASSLSPSRQINEQYF TGTGCCAGCAGTTTGTCTCCCTCCCGACAGATAAACGAGCAGTACTTC
TRBD1 TRBJ2-7 medium-sized TRBV6-2/TRBV6-3 CASSLIRDRPTYEQYF TGTGCCAGCAGCTTAATCCGGGACAGGCCTACCTACGAGCAGTACTTC
- TRBJ1-5 many TRBV20-1 CSARGGDQPQHF TGCAGTGCTAGAGGGGGGGATCAGCCCCAGCATTTT
- TRBJ1-5 few TRBV28 CASRPRTHDQPQHF TGTGCCAGCAGACCCAGGACACACGATCAGCCCCAGCATTTT
- TRBJ2-5 - TRBV29-1 CSVENQQETQYF TGCAGCGTTGAAAACCAGCAAGAGACCCAGTACTTC
TRBD1 TRBJ2-1 - TRBV24-1 CATSDPGTGNYNEQFF TGTGCCACCAGTGATCCCGGGACAGGGAACTACAATGAGCAGTTCTTC